These 28 T cell receptor beta chains were sequenced from one sample in a study of Tregs in tolerant kidney transplant recipients (dated by TCRdb to between 2018 and 2021). Library construction relied on the immunoSEQ multiplex PCR assay. Not all clones reach the TCRdb copy of this immuneACCESS table, which keeps in-frame sequences only. Checked studies attribute under half of the gap to unresolved V genes and leave the rest unexplained. In this sample the table shows about 64,000 clones, roughly 86% of which occur a single time. Jointly, the top ten make up approximately 3.9% of the sample. The sample's time point, from its label and the paper: 6 months after combined kidney and bone marrow transplant. Related donors were used in the transplants with nonmyeloablative bone marrow transplantation, and mixed chimerism was transient in the human trials. This sample comprised CD4+ T cells from blood (PBMCs), obtained 6 months after the transplant. The origin of the receptors is a human patient who received a combined kidney and bone marrow transplant. Some T cells seen after a transplant may have their origin in the graft donor.

This clone was counted once. The chain carries TRBV6-5 and TRBJ1-1, with 9 bases fitting TRBD1. The length of the CDR3 is 15 residues. From germline, CDR1 is MNHEY and CDR2 SVGAGI. V lost 2 bases to trimming and J lost 3 bases; unmatched junction nucleotides: 4. The CDR3 nucleotides read TGTGCCAGCAGTTACCTGGGACAGGGTGACACTGAAGCTTTCTTT. This gives the protein CASSYLGQGDTEAFF.

The chain carries TRBV4-2 and TRBJ2-1, with D possibly TRBD2 on 6 matching bases. Germline V lookup: CDR1 LGHNA, CDR2 YNFKEQ. This CDR3 contains 13 residues. Trimming pared 4 bases from V and 5 bases from J, leaving 9 bases between. The DNA of the CDR3 is TGTGCCAGCAGCCCGGACTACAACAATGAGCAGTTCTTC. Translated: CASSPDYNNEQFF.

The chain couples TRBV7-8 to TRBJ1-1, with 7 bases matching TRBD1. With V trimmed by 6 bases and J by 4 bases, 8 bases remained unmatched. This CDR3 is built from 14 residues. Germline assignment: CDR1 SGHVS and CDR2 FQNEAQ. The CDR3 spells CASRKGGAGTEAFF. The CDR3 DNA is TGTGCCAGCAGGAAAGGGGGCGCGGGCACTGAAGCTTTCTTT.

V and J are TRBV11-2 and TRBJ2-3; 8 bases are shared with TRBD2. Germline values: CDR1 SGHAT, CDR2 FQNNGV. The CDR3 extends over 16 amino acids. V was clipped by 2 bases and J by 5 bases; unmatched bases: 9. The DNA for the CDR3 is TGTGCCAGCAGCTTATCCCTTCGGGGGGGGGTAGATACGCAGTATTTT. Translated: CASSLSLRGGVDTQYF.

The chain uses TRBV19 and TRBJ2-7, with D tentatively TRBD2 (6 bases). The CDR3 sequence is 13 residues long. Looked up from germline, CDR1 is LNHDA and CDR2 is SQIVND (reference sequence). Trimming removed 3 bases at V and 6 bases at J, with 12 bases between. CDR3 residues: CASSILLGGEQYF. CDR3 nucleotides: TGTGCCAGTAGTATTTTACTCGGGGGCGAGCAGTACTTC.

This chain uses TRBV13 with TRBJ1-2, with a tentative D call TRBD1 (6 bases). The CDR3 totals 13 residues. The germline V gene has CDR1 PRHDT and CDR2 FYEKMQ (reference sequence). The ends were cut back, 4 bases at V and 8 bases at J, with 14 bases in the middle. CDR3 sequence (DNA): TGTGCCAGCAGCTCCGGGGGGCGAGTCGGCTACACCTTC. This sequence encodes CASSSGGRVGYTF. The entire variable domain, with the rest obtained from reference TRBV13 and TRBJ1-2, is as follows: AAGVIQSPRHLIKEKRETATLKCYPIPRHDTVYWYQQGPGQDPQFLISFYEKMQSDKGSIPDRFSAQQFSDYHSELNMSSLELGDSALYFCASSSGGRVGYTFGSGTRLTVV.

The rearrangement uses TRBV7-2 and TRBJ1-3; unclear D gene. Germline CDR1 is SGHTA and CDR2 is FQGNSA. This CDR3 comprises 16 residues. The germline V and J ends were trimmed by 4 bases and 0 bases, with 13 bases remaining between them. The CDR3, as DNA: TGTGCCAGCAGCTCGCAGAGGGCCTACTCTGGAAACACCATATATTTT. This sequence encodes CASSSQRAYSGNTIYF.

This clone has more than one count but fewer than ten. This chain links TRBV28 with TRBJ1-4, with D possibly being TRBD1 (6 bases). Trimming left V 5 bases short and J 5 bases short, with 15 bases between. Germline loops: CDR1 MDHEN, CDR2 SYDVKM. The length of the CDR3 is 15 residues. CDR3 in amino acids: CASSLPGQANEKLFF. The CDR3 DNA sequence: TGTGCCAGCAGTCTCCCGGGACAAGCCAATGAAAAACTGTTTTTT.

The rearrangement uses TRBV7-2 and TRBJ2-7, with a possible D match to TRBD2 (6 bases). This CDR3 contains 13 residues. Per the germline V gene, CDR1 is SGHTA and CDR2 is FQGNSA. V lost 7 bases and J lost 1, with 11 bases in between. The CDR3 is CASKEGTSYEQYF. CDR3 bases: TGTGCCAGCAAAGAGGGGACTTCCTACGAGCAGTACTTC.

The genes are TRBV21-1 and TRBJ1-1; TRBD1, the table's D call, was not compared with the DNA. TRBV21-1 is classified as a pseudogene. There are 15 residues in the CDR3. The CDR3 sequence is CASSKAGKGGTEAFF. CDR3 nucleotide sequence: TGTGCCAGCAGCAAAGCCGGGAAAGGGGGAACTGAAGCTTTCTTT.

This chain connects TRBV6-7 to TRBJ2-1; D perhaps matches TRBD2 (5 bases). TRBV6-7 is known as an ORF, though its function is uncertain. Trimming removed 5 bases from V and 1 base from J, with 12 bases in between. The CDR3 covers 15 residues. The CDR3 here is CASSGRAGSYNEQFF. The CDR3 nucleotides read TGTGCCAGCAGTGGACGCGCGGGTTCCTACAATGAGCAGTTCTTC.

The rearrangement links TRBV10-3 to TRBJ1-2; TRBD1 is a possible D gene (5 bases). This CDR3 is built from 14 residues. Trimming stripped 7 bases from V and 3 bases from J, with 15 bases between. CDR1 and CDR2 (germline): ENHRY, SYGVKD. Here the CDR3 reads CAITRTPGDYGYTF. The CDR3 coding sequence is TGTGCCATCACCAGGACCCCGGGGGACTATGGCTACACCTTC.

This clone has a single count. Here the CDR3 DNA reads TGCGCCAGCAGCAACAGGGGGCAGTACACTGAAGCTTTCTTT. This sequence encodes CASSNRGQYTEAFF. The chain has TRBV5-1 and TRBJ1-1; 9 bases are a match to TRBD1. With 4 bases clipped from V and 3 bases from J, the junction kept 4 bases outside the gene matches. The CDR3 has 14 residues. Germline values: CDR1 SGHRS, CDR2 YFSETQ. The variable domain in full, completed from reference TRBV5-1 and TRBJ1-1, reads KAGVTQTPRYLIKTRGQQVTLSCSPISGHRSVSWYQQTPGQGLQFLFEYFSETQRNKGNFPGRFSGRQFSNSRSEMNVSTLELGDSALYLCASSNRGQYTEAFFGQGTRLTVV.

The chain has TRBV5-1 and TRBJ1-2, with D hard to call. Germline values: CDR1 SGHRS, CDR2 YFSETQ. V lost 0 bases and J lost 2, with 5 bases in between. CDR3 length equals 13 residues. The CDR3 loop is CASSLERNYGYTF. The DNA for the CDR3 is TGCGCCAGCAGCTTGGAGAGAAACTATGGCTACACCTTC.

About this clone itself: This CDR3 is missing its conserved last phenylalanine or tryptophan, likely due to a read error. The chain employs TRBV11-2 and TRBJ2-7; 11 nucleotides align to TRBD2. V shed 3 bases, J shed 5 bases, and the junction held 9 bases outside the gene matches. The length of the CDR3 is 16 residues. The V gene's germline CDR1 is SGHAT and CDR2 FQNNGV. The CDR3 DNA follows: TGTGCCAGCAGCTTGATCGCACTAGCGGGAGCGCACGAGCAGTACTCC. Its translation is CASSLIALAGAHEQYS.

The V call is TRBV7-6, the J call TRBJ1-1, with 8 nucleotides matching TRBD1. The CDR3 has 13 amino acids. Germline V gene sequence: CDR1 SGHVS, CDR2 FNYEAQ. J gave up 7 bases and V 3 bases, and 4 bases lay outside the gene matches. The CDR3 reads CASSLGTGIEAFF. CDR3 sequence (DNA): TGTGCCAGCAGCTTGGGGACAGGCATTGAAGCTTTCTTT.

The J gene is TRBJ2-5, the V gene TRBV10-2; 15 bases match TRBD2. V lost 4 bases, J lost 0 bases, and 9 bases stayed unmatched. Germline V gene lookup returns CDR1 WSHSY and CDR2 SAAADI. CDR3 length equals 19 residues. The CDR3 spells CASSVHSGTSGGYQETQYF. In DNA form, the CDR3 reads TGCGCCAGCAGTGTACACTCCGGGACTAGCGGGGGGTACCAAGAGACCCAGTACTTC.

The chain combines TRBV11-3 with TRBJ2-3; D might be TRBD1 (6 bases). Trimming shortened V by 4 bases and J by 2 bases, and 10 bases separated the two germline ends. The CDR3 loop spans 14 amino acids. Per the germline V gene, CDR1 is SGHNT and CDR2 is YENEEA. DNA of the CDR3: TGTGCCAGCAGCTCCCGGGACAACACAGATACGCAGTATTTT. Amino acids: CASSSRDNTDTQYF. The entire variable domain, with the rest obtained from reference TRBV11-3 and TRBJ2-3, is as follows: EAGVVQSPRYKIIEKKQPVAFWCNPISGHNTLYWYLQNLGQGPELLIRYENEEAVDDSQLPKDRFSAERLKGVDSTLKIQPAELGDSAVYLCASSSRDNTDTQYFGPGTRLTVL.

The chain links TRBV18 to TRBJ1-3, with 7 positions matching TRBD1. V lost 4 bases and J lost 0; bases outside the gene matches: 6. The CDR3 totals 16 residues. Germline loops: CDR1 KGHSH, CDR2 LQKENI. CDR3 coding DNA: TGTGCCAGCTCACGGGACAGCCGGTACTCTGGAAACACCATATATTTT. Translating gives CASSRDSRYSGNTIYF.

This clone was seen only a few times. This sequence joins TRBV5-4 and TRBJ1-4; maybe TRBD1 (5 bases). V lost 0 bases, J lost 8 bases, and 14 bases lay in between. This CDR3 comprises 15 residues. The V gene's germline CDR1 is SGHNT and CDR2 YYREEE (reference sequence). The CDR3, as DNA: TGTGCCAGCAGCTTGGCCAGGCAGGGAGGGGAAAAACTGTTTTTT. It is translated as CASSLARQGGEKLFF.

Written as DNA, the CDR3 is TGTGCCTGGAGTTCGGACAGGGTCTCTGGAAACACCATATATTTT. Amino acids: CAWSSDRVSGNTIYF. The chain joins TRBV30 to TRBJ1-3, with TRBD1 matching over 8 bases. Losses at the gene ends were 2 bases for V and 0 bases for J; bases not matched to a gene: 3. The CDR3 spans 15 residues. Germline CDR1 reads GTSNPN; CDR2 reads SVGIG (reference sequence).

V and J are TRBV5-3 and TRBJ2-2, with TRBD2 matching over 7 bases. TRBV5-3 is an ORF for which the function is uncertain. J was trimmed by 4 bases and V by 4 bases; bases with no gene match: 10. CDR3 size: 16 residues. The CDR3 sequence is CARSIAGDAGTGELFF. The CDR3 DNA follows: TGTGCCAGAAGCATAGCGGGCGATGCGGGCACCGGGGAGCTGTTTTTT.

Regarding this clone: Within the sample, other DNA sequences also encode this same CDR3. The chain couples TRBV20-1 to TRBJ1-2; possibly TRBD1 for D (5 bases). V was clipped by 6 bases and J by 8 bases, with 10 bases between them. CDR1 DFQATT and CDR2 SNEGSKA come from the germline V gene (reference sequence). The CDR3 is 10 amino acids. This chain's CDR3 is CSASRVGYTF. CDR3 sequence (DNA): TGCAGTGCCAGCAGGGTCGGCTACACCTTC.

In this sample, this clone turned up once. The J gene is TRBJ2-7, the V gene TRBV4-1, with TRBD1 identical over 10 bases. V shed 4 bases, J shed 2 bases, and the junction held 5 bases outside the gene matches. Per germline, CDR1 MGHRA and CDR2 YSYEKL. The CDR3 is made up of 15 amino acids. Written as DNA, the CDR3 is TGCGCCAGCAGCCGAGGACAGGGGGGGGCCTACGAGCAGTACTTC. As protein: CASSRGQGGAYEQYF.

This clone was seen just once. The chain links TRBV27 to TRBJ2-5; 10 nucleotides agree with TRBD2. J gave up 5 bases and V 2 bases, and 5 bases lay outside the gene matches. CDR3 length: 15 amino acids. Germline V lookup: CDR1 MNHEY, CDR2 SMNVEV (reference sequence). As DNA, the CDR3 is TGTGCCAGCAGTTTAACTAGCGGGGAATGGGAGACCCAGTACTTC. As protein: CASSLTSGEWETQYF.

Only one count was recorded for this clone. The chain couples TRBV4-1 to TRBJ2-1; TRBD1 aligns across 10 bases. The germline CDR1 and CDR2 sequences are MGHRA and YSYEKL. There are 16 residues in the CDR3. V gave up 1 base and J gave up 8 bases; unmatched junction bases: 8. The CDR3: CASSQGVGTGVYEQFF. CDR3 in DNA: TGCGCCAGCAGCCAAGGGGTTGGGACAGGGGTATATGAGCAGTTCTTC.

This clone has only one observation. The rearrangement joins TRBV29-1 to TRBJ2-7; 9 bases fit TRBD2. CDR1 SQVTM and CDR2 ANQGSEA come from the germline V gene. The CDR3 extends over 14 amino acids. The ends lost 7 bases at V and 2 bases at J; junction bases unmatched: 9. CDR3 loop: CSAGAGGSTYEQYF. In DNA form, the CDR3 reads TGCAGCGCCGGAGCGGGAGGCTCTACCTACGAGCAGTACTTC.

The V and J genes are TRBV4-1 and TRBJ2-2; D is unresolved. Between the trimmed V and J ends, which lost 2 bases and 1 base, there was a span of 5 bases. CDR1 is MGHRA, CDR2 YSYEKL, per germline. There are 14 residues in the CDR3. The CDR3 spells CASSQPVNTGELFF. DNA of the CDR3: TGCGCCAGCAGCCAACCAGTGAACACCGGGGAGCTGTTTTTT.